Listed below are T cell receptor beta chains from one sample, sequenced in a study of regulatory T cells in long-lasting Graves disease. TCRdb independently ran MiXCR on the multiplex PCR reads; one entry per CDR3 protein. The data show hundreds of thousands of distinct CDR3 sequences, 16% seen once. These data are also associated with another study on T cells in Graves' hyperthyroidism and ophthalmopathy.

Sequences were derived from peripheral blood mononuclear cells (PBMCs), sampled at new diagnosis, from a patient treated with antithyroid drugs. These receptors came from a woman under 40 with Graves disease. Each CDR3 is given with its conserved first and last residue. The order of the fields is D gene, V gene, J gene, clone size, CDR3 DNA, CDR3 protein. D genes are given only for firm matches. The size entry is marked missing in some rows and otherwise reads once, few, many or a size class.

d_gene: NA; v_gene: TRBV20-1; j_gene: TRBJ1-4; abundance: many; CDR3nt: TGCAGTGCTGGGGTACGGGCCACAACTAATGAAAAACTGTTTTTT; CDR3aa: CSAGVRATTNEKLFF
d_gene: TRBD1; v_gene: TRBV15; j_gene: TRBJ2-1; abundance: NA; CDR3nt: TGTGCCACCAGCAAGCTTACAGGGGGCGGTTTCGATGAGCAGTTCTTC; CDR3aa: CATSKLTGGGFDEQFF
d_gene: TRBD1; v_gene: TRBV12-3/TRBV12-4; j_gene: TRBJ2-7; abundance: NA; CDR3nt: TGTGCCAGCAGTCCCTACAGGGGTGGATCCTACGAGCAGTACTTC; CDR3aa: CASSPYRGGSYEQYF
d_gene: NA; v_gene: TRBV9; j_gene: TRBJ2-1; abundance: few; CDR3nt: TGTGCCAGCAGCGAGTGGAAACTAGGGTATGAGCAGTTCTTC; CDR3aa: CASSEWKLGYEQFF
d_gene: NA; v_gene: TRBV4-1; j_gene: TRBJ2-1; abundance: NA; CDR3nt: TGCGCCAGCAGCCAGATAGGACAGACCCATGAGCAGTTCTTC; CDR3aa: CASSQIGQTHEQFF
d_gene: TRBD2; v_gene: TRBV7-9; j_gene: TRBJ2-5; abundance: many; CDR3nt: TGTGCCAGCAGCCCCCAGGTCGGACTAGCGGAAGAGACCCAGTACTTC; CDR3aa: CASSPQVGLAEETQYF
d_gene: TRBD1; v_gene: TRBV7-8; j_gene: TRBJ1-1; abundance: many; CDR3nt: TGTGCCAGCAGCTCACAGGGGCGAAACACTGAAGCTTTCTTT; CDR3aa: CASSSQGRNTEAFF
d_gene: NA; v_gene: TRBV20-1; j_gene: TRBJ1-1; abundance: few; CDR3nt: TGCAGTGCTAGAGGGTTGGGGCCCTCTGGGGACACTGAAGCTTTCTTT; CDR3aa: CSARGLGPSGDTEAFF
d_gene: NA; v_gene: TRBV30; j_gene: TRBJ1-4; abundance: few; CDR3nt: TGTGCCTGCCCGCCTGCGGCTTCGGGTGAAAAACTGTTTTTT; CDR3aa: CACPPAASGEKLFF
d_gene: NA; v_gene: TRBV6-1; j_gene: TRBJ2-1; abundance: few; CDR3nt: TGTGCCAGCAGTGAATTTGGCGCCAGGTTCCCCTCGGATGAGCAGTTCTTC; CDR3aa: CASSEFGARFPSDEQFF
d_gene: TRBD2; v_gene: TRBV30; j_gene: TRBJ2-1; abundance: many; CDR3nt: TGTGCCTGGGGGGGGGGGGCCTACAATGAGCAGTTCTTC; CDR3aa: CAWGGGAYNEQFF
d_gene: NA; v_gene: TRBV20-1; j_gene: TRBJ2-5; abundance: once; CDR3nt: TGCAGTGCTAGAGATGATTGGCACCTAGAGACCCGGTACTTC; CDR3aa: CSARDDWHLETRYF
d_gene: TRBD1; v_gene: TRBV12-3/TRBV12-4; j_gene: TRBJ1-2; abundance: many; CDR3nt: TGTGCCAGCCGCCGGGACAGCTTCGATGGCTACACCTTC; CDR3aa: CASRRDSFDGYTF
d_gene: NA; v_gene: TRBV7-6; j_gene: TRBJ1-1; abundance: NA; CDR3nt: TGTGCCAGCAGCTTGATGGGGCCCGAAACTGAAGCTTTCTTT; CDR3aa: CASSLMGPETEAFF
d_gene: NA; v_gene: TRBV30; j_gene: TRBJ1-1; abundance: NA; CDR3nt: TGTGCCTGGAGTGTAGACCGGGCCCGGGCCCGGGACACTGAAGCTTTCTTT; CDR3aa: CAWSVDRARARDTEAFF
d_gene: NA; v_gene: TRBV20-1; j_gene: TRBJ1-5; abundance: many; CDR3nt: TGCAGTGCTAGAAACAGGGAGAATCAGCCCCAGCATTTT; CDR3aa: CSARNRENQPQHF
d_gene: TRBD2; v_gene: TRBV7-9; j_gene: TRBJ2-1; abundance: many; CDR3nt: TGTGCCAGCAGGCGCGGGGGGAATGAGCAGTTCTTC; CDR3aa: CASRRGGNEQFF
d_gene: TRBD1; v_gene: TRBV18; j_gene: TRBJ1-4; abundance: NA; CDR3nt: TGTGCCAGCTCACCAGTCGGACAGGGGGTTCGGGAAAAACTGTTTTTT; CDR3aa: CASSPVGQGVREKLFF
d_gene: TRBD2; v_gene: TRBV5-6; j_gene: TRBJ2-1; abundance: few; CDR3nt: TGTGCCAGCAGCAAACAAGGAGGACTAGCGGGGTTCAATGAGCAGTTCTTC; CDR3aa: CASSKQGGLAGFNEQFF
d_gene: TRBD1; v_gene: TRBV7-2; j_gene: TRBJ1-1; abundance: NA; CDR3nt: TGTGCCAGCATGCCGGGACAGGGAAGCATGAACACTGAAGCTCTCTTT; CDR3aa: CASMPGQGSMNTEALF
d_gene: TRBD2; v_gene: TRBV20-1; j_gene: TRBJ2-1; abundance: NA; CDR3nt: TGCAGTGCTCAGGGCGGACTAGCGGACTCCTACAATGAGCAGTTCTTC; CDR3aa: CSAQGGLADSYNEQFF
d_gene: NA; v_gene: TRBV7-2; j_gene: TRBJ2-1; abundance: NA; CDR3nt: TGTGCCAGCAGCATACAGGGTTTTACCTACAATGAGCAGTTCTTC; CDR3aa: CASSIQGFTYNEQFF
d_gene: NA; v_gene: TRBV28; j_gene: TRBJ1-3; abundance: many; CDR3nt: TGTGCCAGCAGTTTACCTACAGGGTACGGAAACACCATATATTTT; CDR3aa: CASSLPTGYGNTIYF
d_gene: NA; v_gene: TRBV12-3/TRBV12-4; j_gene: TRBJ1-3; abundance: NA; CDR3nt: TGTGCCAGCAGCTTACGTTTCTCTGGAAACACCATACATTTT; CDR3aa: CASSLRFSGNTIHF
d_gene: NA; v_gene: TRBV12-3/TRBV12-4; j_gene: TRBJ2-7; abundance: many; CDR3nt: TGTGCCAGCAGTTTAGGATTGGTAGTTGAGCAGTACTTC; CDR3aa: CASSLGLVVEQYF
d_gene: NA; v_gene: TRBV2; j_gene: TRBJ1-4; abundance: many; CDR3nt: TGTGCCAGCAGTGCACAGTCAACTAATGAAAAACTGTTTTTT; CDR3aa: CASSAQSTNEKLFF
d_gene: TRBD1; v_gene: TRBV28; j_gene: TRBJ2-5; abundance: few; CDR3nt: TGTGCCAGCAGTTTCGACAGGGGGTACCAAGAGACCCAGTACTTC; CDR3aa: CASSFDRGYQETQYF
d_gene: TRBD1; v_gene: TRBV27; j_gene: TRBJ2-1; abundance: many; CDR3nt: TGTGCCAGCACCCTCGGGACAGGGTACAATGAGCAGTTCTTC; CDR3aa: CASTLGTGYNEQFF
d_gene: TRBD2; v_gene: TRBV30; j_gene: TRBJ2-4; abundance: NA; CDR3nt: TGTGCCTGGAAAACTAGCGCCATTCAGTACTTC; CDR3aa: CAWKTSAIQYF
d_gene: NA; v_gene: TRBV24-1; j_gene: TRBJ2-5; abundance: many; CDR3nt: TGTGCCACCAGAAAAGGGGAGACCCAGTACTTC; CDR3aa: CATRKGETQYF